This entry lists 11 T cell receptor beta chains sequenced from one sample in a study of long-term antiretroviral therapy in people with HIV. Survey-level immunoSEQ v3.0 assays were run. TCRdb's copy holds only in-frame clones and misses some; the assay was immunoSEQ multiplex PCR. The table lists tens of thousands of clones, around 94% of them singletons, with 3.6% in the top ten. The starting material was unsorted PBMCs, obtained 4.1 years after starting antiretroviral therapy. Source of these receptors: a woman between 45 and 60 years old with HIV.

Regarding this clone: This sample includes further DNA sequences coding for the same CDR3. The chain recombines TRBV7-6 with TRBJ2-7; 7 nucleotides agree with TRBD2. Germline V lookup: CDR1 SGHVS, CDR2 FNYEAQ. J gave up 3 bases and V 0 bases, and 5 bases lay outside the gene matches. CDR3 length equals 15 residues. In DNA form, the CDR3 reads TGTGCCAGCAGCTTAGCGGGGGGGAGGAGCTACGAGCAGTACTTC. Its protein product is CASSLAGGRSYEQYF.

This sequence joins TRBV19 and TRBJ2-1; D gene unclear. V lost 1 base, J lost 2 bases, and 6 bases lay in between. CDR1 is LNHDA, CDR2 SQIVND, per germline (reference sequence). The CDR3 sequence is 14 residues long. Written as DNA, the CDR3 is TGTGCCAGTAGTATAGGACCAGCCTACAATGAGCAGTTCTTC. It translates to CASSIGPAYNEQFF.

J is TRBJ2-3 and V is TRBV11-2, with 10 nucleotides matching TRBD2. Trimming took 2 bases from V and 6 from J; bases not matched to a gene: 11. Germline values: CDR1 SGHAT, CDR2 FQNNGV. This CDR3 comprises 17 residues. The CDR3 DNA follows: TGTGCCAGCAGCTTATTTTTAGCGACTAGCGGGCCCGATACGCAGTATTTT. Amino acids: CASSLFLATSGPDTQYF.

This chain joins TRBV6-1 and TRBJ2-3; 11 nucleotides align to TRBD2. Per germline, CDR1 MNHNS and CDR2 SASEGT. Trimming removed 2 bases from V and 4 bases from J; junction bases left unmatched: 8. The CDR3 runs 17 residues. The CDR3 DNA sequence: TGTGCCAGCAGTGAATGGGGGACTAGCGGTATCGCAGATACGCAGTATTTT. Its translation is CASSEWGTSGIADTQYF.

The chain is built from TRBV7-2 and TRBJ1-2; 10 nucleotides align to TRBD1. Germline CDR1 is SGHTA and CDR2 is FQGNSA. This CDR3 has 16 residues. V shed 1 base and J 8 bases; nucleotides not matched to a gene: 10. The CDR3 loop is CASSLEARDRGNGYTF. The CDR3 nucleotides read TGTGCCAGCAGCTTAGAGGCCAGGGACAGGGGCAACGGCTACACCTTC.

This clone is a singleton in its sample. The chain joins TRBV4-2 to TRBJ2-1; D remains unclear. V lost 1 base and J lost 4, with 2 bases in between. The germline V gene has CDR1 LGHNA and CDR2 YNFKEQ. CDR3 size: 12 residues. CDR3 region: CASSQGYNEQFF. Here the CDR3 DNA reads TGTGCCAGCAGCCAAGGATACAATGAGCAGTTCTTC.

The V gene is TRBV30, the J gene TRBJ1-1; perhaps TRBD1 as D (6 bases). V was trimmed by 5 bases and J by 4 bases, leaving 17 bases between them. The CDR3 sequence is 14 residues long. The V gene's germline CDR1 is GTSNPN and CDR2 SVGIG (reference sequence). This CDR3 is CAWAAQGRVTEAFF. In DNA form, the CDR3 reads TGTGCCTGGGCTGCACAGGGTCGGGTCACTGAAGCTTTCTTT.

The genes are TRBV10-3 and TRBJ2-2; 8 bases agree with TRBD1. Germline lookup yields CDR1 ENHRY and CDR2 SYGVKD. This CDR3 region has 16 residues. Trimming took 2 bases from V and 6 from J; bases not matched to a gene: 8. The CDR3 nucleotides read TGTGCCATCAGTGAGCCAGACAGGGGATCGGCCGGGGAGCTGTTTTTT. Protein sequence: CAISEPDRGSAGELFF.

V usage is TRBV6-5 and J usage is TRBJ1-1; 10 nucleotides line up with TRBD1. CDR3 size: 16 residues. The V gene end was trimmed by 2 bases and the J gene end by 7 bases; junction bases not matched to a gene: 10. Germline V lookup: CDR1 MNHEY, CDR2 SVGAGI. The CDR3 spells CASSYTQDRGSDEAFF. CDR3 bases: TGTGCCAGCAGTTACACCCAGGACAGGGGGTCTGATGAAGCTTTCTTT.

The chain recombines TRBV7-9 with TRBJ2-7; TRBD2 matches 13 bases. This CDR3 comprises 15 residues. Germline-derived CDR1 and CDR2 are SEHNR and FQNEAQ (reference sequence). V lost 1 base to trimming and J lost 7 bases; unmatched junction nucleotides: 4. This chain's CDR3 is CASSLVLAGGPEQYF. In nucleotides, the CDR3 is TGTGCCAGCAGCTTAGTACTAGCGGGGGGGCCGGAGCAGTACTTC.

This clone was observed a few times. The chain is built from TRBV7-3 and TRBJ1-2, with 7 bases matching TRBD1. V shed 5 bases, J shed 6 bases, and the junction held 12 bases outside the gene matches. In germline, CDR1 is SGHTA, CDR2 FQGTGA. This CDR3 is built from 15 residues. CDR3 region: CASSRGTDVFDGYTF. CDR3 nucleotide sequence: TGTGCCAGCAGCCGCGGGACAGACGTTTTTGATGGCTACACCTTC.